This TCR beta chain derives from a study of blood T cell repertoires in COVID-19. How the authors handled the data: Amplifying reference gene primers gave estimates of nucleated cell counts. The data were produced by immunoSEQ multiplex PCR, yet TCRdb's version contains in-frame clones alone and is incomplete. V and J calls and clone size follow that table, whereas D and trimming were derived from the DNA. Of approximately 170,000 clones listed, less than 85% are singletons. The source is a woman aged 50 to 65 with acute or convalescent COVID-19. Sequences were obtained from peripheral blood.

The CDR3, as DNA: TGTGCCTGGTCGGCAGGGGCCCTCTACAATGAGCAGTTCTTC. Amino acid sequence: CAWSAGALYNEQFF. The chain links TRBV30 to TRBJ2-1; possible D gene TRBD1, 6 bases. V lost 5 bases to trimming and J lost 3 bases, with 14 bases between them. The CDR3 is 14 residues long. The germline V gene encodes CDR1 GTSNPN and CDR2 SVGIG (reference sequence).